The 29 T cell receptor beta chains given below trace back to one sample, sequenced in a study of CD8 T cells in Susac syndrome. Reverse transcription of roughly 0.45 to 1 ug RNA was performed with random hexamers. One entry per CDR3 protein results from TCRdb running MiXCR on the immunoSEQ multiplex PCR reads. This table has about 120,000 distinct CDR3 sequences, around 94% appearing once. The sample consisted of CD8+ T cells from PBMCs. The source of these receptors is a human donor with Susac syndrome.

The chain is built from TRBV9 and TRBJ1-2; maybe TRBD1 (5 bases). The CDR3 spans 16 residues. V shed 0 bases and J shed 4 bases, with 16 bases lying between them. The V gene's germline CDR1 is SGDLS and CDR2 YYNGEE. CDR3 residues: CASSVVPLSGAYGYTF. In DNA form, the CDR3 reads TGTGCCAGCAGCGTAGTACCCCTAAGCGGGGCCTATGGCTACACCTTC.

The chain carries TRBV2 and TRBJ1-1, with D possibly being TRBD1 (6 bases). The CDR3 covers 15 residues. The V gene's germline CDR1 is SNHLY and CDR2 FYNNEI. The germline V and J ends were trimmed by 4 bases and 2 bases, with 14 bases remaining between them. The CDR3 loop reads CASSGSGASNTEAFF. Written as DNA, the CDR3 is TGTGCCAGCAGTGGGTCAGGGGCTAGTAACACTGAAGCTTTCTTT.

This clonotype was found once. The J gene is TRBJ2-7, the V gene TRBV29-1, with D unresolved. Germline V gene sequence: CDR1 SQVTM, CDR2 ANQGSEA. The length of the CDR3 is 13 residues. V lost 7 bases to trimming and J lost 0 bases, with 13 bases between them. CDR3 coding DNA: TGCAGCGCTAAGGCCGACAACTCCTACGAGCAGTACTTC. Amino acids: CSAKADNSYEQYF.

The V call is TRBV12-3 or TRBV12-4, the J call TRBJ2-7; TRBD2 matches 9 bases. This CDR3 has 16 residues. V gave up 6 bases and J gave up 5 bases; unmatched junction bases: 14. CDR3 DNA: TGTGCCAGCAGACGACGCGCGGGCGGGAGGGCCAACGAGCAGTACTTC. It yields the protein CASRRRAGGRANEQYF.

The chain uses TRBV19 and TRBJ2-7; 7 nucleotides align to TRBD1. Germline CDR1 LNHDA, CDR2 SQIVND (reference sequence). After removal of 3 bases from V and 3 bases from J, the junction contained 2 bases not matched to a gene. This CDR3 spans 13 amino acids. CDR3 region: CASSMTGFYEQYF. CDR3 coding DNA: TGTGCCAGTAGTATGACAGGGTTCTACGAGCAGTACTTC.

The chain joins TRBV9 to TRBJ2-7; either TRBD1 or TRBD2 may supply D (5 bases each). The V gene lost 3 bases and the J gene lost 2 bases, with 9 bases spanning the gap. The CDR3 contains 13 residues. The germline V gene has CDR1 SGDLS and CDR2 YYNGEE. The CDR3 loop reads CASSGDPPYEQYF. The CDR3 DNA reads as TGTGCCAGCAGCGGGGACCCTCCCTACGAGCAGTACTTC.

This chain joins TRBV12-3 or TRBV12-4 and TRBJ2-2, with D perhaps TRBD2 (6 bases). This CDR3 has 12 amino acids. The germline V and J ends were trimmed by 3 bases and 10 bases, with 9 bases remaining between them. CDR3 amino acids: CASSLGGLELFF. The CDR3 DNA reads TGTGCCAGCAGTTTGGGGGGTCTGGAGCTGTTTTTT.

The chain links TRBV12-3 or TRBV12-4 to TRBJ2-1; tentative D call: TRBD1 (5 bases). CDR3 length equals 14 residues. V shed 6 bases and J shed 0 bases, with 9 bases lying between them. The CDR3 bases are TGTGCCAGCAGCCCTGACAGCTCCTACAATGAGCAGTTCTTC. Translated: CASSPDSSYNEQFF.

The gene calls are TRBV7-9 and TRBJ1-1; 7 bases match TRBD1. The CDR3 spans 15 residues. From germline, CDR1 is SEHNR and CDR2 FQNEAQ (reference sequence). Trimming took 4 bases from V and 3 from J; bases not matched to a gene: 8. The DNA for the CDR3 is TGTGCCAGCAGCTCCCCCAGTGACAGGGACACTGAAGCTTTCTTT. Translation: CASSSPSDRDTEAFF. Supplemented by reference TRBV7-9 and TRBJ1-1, the full variable domain reads DTGVSQNPRHKITKRGQNVTFRCDPISEHNRLYWYRQTLGQGPEFLTYFQNEAQLEKSRLLSDRFSAERPKGSFSTLEIQRTEQGDSAMYLCASSSPSDRDTEAFFGQGTRLTVV.

V gene TRBV30 combines with J gene TRBJ2-5; 7 bases align to TRBD1. J lost 5 bases, V lost 2 bases, and 5 bases had no gene match. CDR1 and CDR2 from the germline V gene are GTSNPN and SVGIG (reference sequence). This CDR3 spans 13 amino acids. CDR3 protein: CAWSKGAGETQYF. CDR3 coding DNA: TGTGCCTGGAGTAAGGGGGCCGGGGAGACCCAGTACTTC. The whole variable domain, remainder taken from reference TRBV30 and TRBJ2-5, is SQTIHQWPATLVQPVGSPLSLECTVEGTSNPNLYWYRQAAGRGLQLLFYSVGIGQISSEVPQNLSASRPQDRQFILSSKKLLLSDSGFYLCAWSKGAGETQYFGPGTRLLVL.

The genes are TRBV19 and TRBJ2-5; D possibly matches TRBD1 or TRBD2 (5 bases each). The germline V gene encodes CDR1 LNHDA and CDR2 SQIVND (reference sequence). The ends were cut back, 7 bases at V and 7 bases at J, with 22 bases in the middle. The CDR3 is 15 amino acids. CDR3 DNA sequence: TGTGCCAGTACTTCCGTGTGGGGACCTGTGGGGACCCAGTACTTC. It codes for CASTSVWGPVGTQYF.

The chain employs TRBV12-3 or TRBV12-4 and TRBJ2-3, with a weak D call TRBD2 (6 bases). V lost 4 bases and J 3 bases, leaving 11 bases between the germline ends. The CDR3 totals 14 residues. The CDR3 coding sequence is TGTGCCAGCAGTTATCTGGGGGGAACAGATACGCAGTATTTT. It translates to CASSYLGGTDTQYF.

V usage is TRBV5-6 and J usage is TRBJ1-2, with 8 bases lining up with TRBD1. J was trimmed by 4 bases and V by 3 bases; bases with no gene match: 11. CDR1 SGHDT and CDR2 YYEEEE come from the germline V gene. This CDR3 is built from 16 residues. The CDR3 region has the DNA TGTGCCAGCAGCTCTCTTACGGGGGACAGGTTCTATGGCTACACCTTC. Translating it yields CASSSLTGDRFYGYTF.

This clonotype showed up just a few times. V usage is TRBV2 and J usage is TRBJ2-7; D possibly corresponds to TRBD1 (6 bases). CDR3 size: 13 residues. The V gene's germline CDR1 is SNHLY and CDR2 FYNNEI. V lost 7 bases and J lost 1, with 11 bases in between. The CDR3 nucleotides are TGTGCCAGCAAACCGGACAGTTCCTACGAGCAGTACTTC. Its protein is CASKPDSSYEQYF.

The chain links TRBV12-3 or TRBV12-4 to TRBJ1-1, with D unclear. CDR3 length: 13 residues. With 2 bases removed from V and 1 base from J, the gap between germline ends came to 5 bases. The CDR3 nucleotides read TGTGCCAGCAGTTTAAGTTGGAACACTGAAGCTTTCTTT. Its translation: CASSLSWNTEAFF.

The chain links TRBV2 to TRBJ2-1, with 9 nucleotides matching TRBD1. The germline CDR1 and CDR2 sequences are SNHLY and FYNNEI. There are 14 residues in the CDR3. The J segment lost 5 bases and the V segment lost 5 bases, leaving 4 bases of the junction unmatched. The CDR3 DNA is TGTGCCAGCAGTCCACAGGGGGCGGACAATGAGCAGTTCTTC. Translating it yields CASSPQGADNEQFF.

Written as DNA, the CDR3 is TGCAGTGCTAGAGAGCCCGGAGGCCAAGAGACCCAGTACTTC. Translating gives CSAREPGGQETQYF. The chain links TRBV20-1 to TRBJ2-5; possible D gene TRBD2, 5 bases. Germline V gene sequence: CDR1 DFQATT, CDR2 SNEGSKA (reference sequence). The V and J ends lost 0 bases and 1 base respectively, with 9 bases between them. The CDR3 consists of 14 residues.

The chain couples TRBV15 to TRBJ2-2; 7 positions match TRBD1. V shed 3 bases and J 1 base; nucleotides not matched to a gene: 2. The CDR3 consists of 15 residues. CDR1 is LNHNV and CDR2 is YYDKDF in the germline V gene (reference sequence). This CDR3 is CATSRDRMNTGELFF. The CDR3, as DNA: TGTGCCACCAGCAGGGACAGGATGAACACCGGGGAGCTGTTTTTT.

The J gene is TRBJ2-3, the V gene TRBV27; the D gene is possibly TRBD1 (6 bases). Germline loops: CDR1 MNHEY, CDR2 SMNVEV (reference sequence). This CDR3 has 15 residues. V lost 5 bases and J 5 bases, leaving 17 bases between the germline ends. The CDR3 sequence is CASSPEQGRVDTQYF. The CDR3 DNA follows: TGTGCCAGCAGTCCAGAACAGGGAAGGGTAGATACGCAGTATTTT.

V gene TRBV21-1 combines with J gene TRBJ2-6; TRBD1 reflects the table's D call only, with no check against the DNA. TRBV21-1 is shown as a pseudogene. This CDR3 is built from 17 residues. The CDR3 DNA reads as TGTGCCAGCAGCCCCGGGGCGGGGGGAACTGGGGCCAACGTCCTGACTTTC. This codes for CASSPGAGGTGANVLTF.

This chain links TRBV12-3 or TRBV12-4 with TRBJ1-1; D unclear. The CDR3 is made up of 14 amino acids. Trimming took 7 bases from V and 3 from J, leaving 15 bases between them. CDR3 sequence reads: CASNEHRTDTEAFF. In nucleotides, the CDR3 is TGTGCCAGCAACGAACACCGGACGGACACTGAAGCTTTCTTT.

The sample holds one count of this clonotype. The chain employs TRBV7-8 and TRBJ2-3; D is possibly TRBD2 (6 bases). There are 14 residues in the CDR3. The germline CDR1 and CDR2 sequences are SGHVS and FQNEAQ. V shed 6 bases and J shed 2 bases, with 12 bases lying between them. The CDR3 here is CASRPRTTTDTQYF. The CDR3, as DNA: TGTGCCAGCAGGCCTCGGACTACCACAGATACGCAGTATTTT.

The genes are TRBV7-9 and TRBJ2-5, with D possibly being TRBD1 or TRBD2 (5 bases each). V lost 2 bases to trimming and J lost 5 bases, with 12 bases between them. Germline V gene sequence: CDR1 SEHNR, CDR2 FQNEAQ (reference sequence). This CDR3 contains 14 residues. The CDR3 DNA reads TGTGCCAGCAGCTTAAGTTCCTGGGGGGAGACCCAGTACTTC. This encodes CASSLSSWGETQYF.

The chain carries TRBV29-1 and TRBJ2-7; D may be TRBD2 (5 bases). The CDR3 extends over 14 amino acids. The V and J ends lost 7 bases and 6 bases respectively, with 22 bases between them. Germline values: CDR1 SQVTM, CDR2 ANQGSEA. This CDR3 is CSAVSDNWTGEQYF. The CDR3 nucleotides are TGCAGCGCCGTATCGGATAACTGGACTGGCGAGCAGTACTTC.

This rearrangement joins TRBV10-3 to TRBJ1-1; D possibly corresponds to TRBD1 (6 bases). Germline loops: CDR1 ENHRY, CDR2 SYGVKD. The germline V and J ends were trimmed by 0 bases and 4 bases, with 15 bases remaining between them. The CDR3 spans 16 residues. In DNA form, the CDR3 reads TGTGCCATCAGTGAGTCGACTGAACAGGGCTTCACTGAAGCTTTCTTT. Translation: CAISESTEQGFTEAFF.

J is TRBJ2-2 and V is TRBV2, with D possibly being TRBD1 (5 bases). The germline gives CDR1 SNHLY, CDR2 FYNNEI. The CDR3 totals 15 residues. V was pared by 1 base and J by 9 bases, with 15 bases between. The CDR3 reads CASSEGGRSRRELFF. CDR3 sequence (DNA): TGTGCCAGCAGTGAAGGGGGCAGGTCGAGGAGGGAGCTGTTTTTT.

This chain links TRBV12-3 or TRBV12-4 with TRBJ2-7; a possible D gene is TRBD1 (6 bases). V lost 8 bases and J 3 bases, leaving 11 bases between the germline ends. The CDR3 length is 12 residues. The CDR3 DNA is TGTGCCAGCGGCACAGGGTTCTACGAGCAGTACTTC. The encoded protein is CASGTGFYEQYF.

This rearrangement joins TRBV5-1 to TRBJ2-4, with D perhaps assigned TRBD1 or TRBD2 (5 bases each). Germline V gene lookup returns CDR1 SGHRS and CDR2 YFSETQ. This CDR3 comprises 14 residues. V shed 4 bases and J shed 5 bases, with 13 bases lying between them. CDR3 sequence reads: CASSKDLGQNIQYF. Here the CDR3 DNA reads TGCGCCAGCAGCAAGGACTTGGGACAAAACATTCAGTACTTC.

The sample holds a few counts of this clonotype. V usage is TRBV20-1 and J usage is TRBJ1-1; possibly TRBD1 for D (5 bases). CDR3 length: 12 residues. The V and J ends lost 3 bases and 3 bases respectively, with 8 bases between them. The V gene's germline CDR1 is DFQATT and CDR2 SNEGSKA (reference sequence). For the CDR3, the DNA is TGCAGTGCTAGGGTCAGGGACACTGAAGCTTTCTTT. Translating it yields CSARVRDTEAFF.